These 31 T cell receptor beta chains were sequenced from one sample in a study of T cell repertoires in cytomegalovirus infection. Their antigen targets remain unknown. MiXCR, run by TCRdb on the reads, gives a single entry per CDR3 protein. This sample yields roughly 78,000 distinct CDR3 sequences, of which around 37% are seen a single time; approximately 93% belongs to the top ten. The sequenced sample was CD8+ T cells from cultured PBMCs, obtained from culture after CMV antigen stimulation. The receptors here all came from a human donor in good health (CMV status not recorded). Some clones in this sample may be carry-over from other donors' samples.

DNA of the CDR3: TGTGCCAGCAGCGATAAGTACGAGCAGTACTTC. Translation: CASSDKYEQYF. The genes are TRBV7-9 and TRBJ2-7; no definite D call. The CDR3 covers 11 residues. The germline V and J ends were trimmed by 5 bases and 4 bases, with 6 bases remaining between them. Germline CDR1 SEHNR, CDR2 FQNEAQ (reference sequence).

This clonotype was seen more than once but under ten times. This rearrangement joins TRBV12-3 or TRBV12-4 to TRBJ1-3, with D perhaps matching TRBD1 (6 bases). This CDR3 has 17 residues. The V gene lost 3 bases and the J gene lost 2 bases, with 17 bases spanning the gap. The CDR3 DNA follows: TGTGCCAGCAGTTTTCTGGGGGGGCGAATCGCTGGAAACACCATATATTTT. This gives the protein CASSFLGGRIAGNTIYF.

The chain couples TRBV27 to TRBJ2-3; 8 bases agree with TRBD1. Germline lookup yields CDR1 MNHEY and CDR2 SMNVEV (reference sequence). With V trimmed by 5 bases and J by 3 bases, 7 bases remained unmatched. CDR3 size: 15 residues. CDR3: CASSPIDRGTDTQYF. CDR3 in DNA: TGTGCCAGCAGTCCGATCGACAGGGGAACAGATACGCAGTATTTT.

This sequence joins TRBV6-5 and TRBJ1-5; the D is unclear. Per the germline V gene, CDR1 is MNHEY and CDR2 is SVGAGI. With 0 bases removed from V and 3 bases from J, the gap between germline ends came to 6 bases. The CDR3 loop spans 14 amino acids. This chain's CDR3 is CASSYSHYNQPQHF. In DNA, the CDR3 is TGTGCCAGCAGTTACTCGCATTACAATCAGCCCCAGCATTTT.

The chain combines TRBV4-3 with TRBJ1-5; weak D call: TRBD1 (5 bases). Germline CDR1 reads LGHNA; CDR2 reads YSLEER. This CDR3 contains 16 residues. V was pared by 0 bases and J by 4 bases, with 13 bases between. The CDR3 coding sequence is TGCGCCAGCAGCCAAGATTCCGGGCCAGGGAATCAGCCCCAGCATTTT. This gives the protein CASSQDSGPGNQPQHF.

The chain carries TRBV6-1 and TRBJ2-1; a weak D match, TRBD1 (5 bases). Germline V CDR1 and CDR2: MNHNS, SASEGT. Trimming took 5 bases from V and 5 from J, leaving 19 bases between them. This CDR3 contains 16 residues. The CDR3 DNA reads as TGTGCCAGCAGTCTAGACCGCTGGGGCAGAGACAATGAGCAGTTCTTC. Protein: CASSLDRWGRDNEQFF.

This sequence joins TRBV12-5 and TRBJ2-1; D unclear. CDR3 length: 14 amino acids. The V gene's germline CDR1 is LGHNT and CDR2 FRNRAP. The germline V and J ends were trimmed by 5 bases and 8 bases, with 16 bases remaining between them. The CDR3 is CASGPWTGSDEQFF. The DNA for the CDR3 is TGTGCTAGTGGTCCGTGGACGGGCAGCGATGAGCAGTTCTTC.

The genes are TRBV6-5 and TRBJ2-7; perhaps TRBD2 as D (5 bases). This CDR3 comprises 15 residues. Trimming stripped 2 bases from V and 0 bases from J, with 11 bases between. Germline CDR1 reads MNHEY; CDR2 reads SVGAGI. The CDR3: CASSYGGESSYEQYF. The CDR3 region has the DNA TGTGCCAGCAGTTACGGAGGAGAGAGCTCCTACGAGCAGTACTTC.

The sample holds a few counts of this clonotype. This rearrangement joins TRBV27 to TRBJ2-7; TRBD1 agrees at 8 bases. With V trimmed by 1 base and J by 6 bases, 8 bases remained unmatched. The CDR3 spans 15 residues. Germline V gene sequence: CDR1 MNHEY, CDR2 SMNVEV (reference sequence). CDR3 sequence: CASSLFPLQGGEQYF. CDR3 nucleotides: TGTGCCAGCAGTTTATTCCCTTTACAGGGGGGCGAGCAGTACTTC.

Of note for this clonotype: This may arise from a read error, as a much more abundant clone is one base away. This CDR3 is missing its conserved last phenylalanine or tryptophan, likely due to a read error. This chain uses TRBV10-2 with TRBJ2-1; D call uncertain. Germline lookup yields CDR1 WSHSY and CDR2 SAAADI. The V end was cut by 2 bases, the J end by 8 bases, with 13 bases between. The CDR3 loop spans 14 amino acids. The chain's CDR3 is CASSENHMGDEQFI. In nucleotides, the CDR3 is TGCGCCAGCAGTGAGAATCATATGGGCGATGAGCAGTTCATC.

The chain is built from TRBV4-1 and TRBJ2-5, with 10 bases that match TRBD1. After removal of 5 bases from V and 3 bases from J, the junction contained 6 bases not matched to a gene. CDR1 is MGHRA, CDR2 YSYEKL, per germline. The length of the CDR3 is 15 residues. This CDR3 reads CASSTPGTGEETQYF. DNA of the CDR3: TGCGCCAGCAGCACTCCCGGGACAGGGGAAGAGACCCAGTACTTC.

This sequence joins TRBV5-1 and TRBJ2-3; 8 bases fit TRBD1. The CDR3 runs 15 residues. V was clipped by 3 bases and J by 9 bases; unmatched bases: 12. The germline V gene encodes CDR1 SGHRS and CDR2 YFSETQ. The CDR3 region has the DNA TGCGCCAGCAGCTATGGGGAAACGACAGGGGACACGCAGTATTTT. It yields the protein CASSYGETTGDTQYF.

This clonotype was observed a few times. The rearrangement joins TRBV6-5 to TRBJ1-4; possibly TRBD1 for D (6 bases). In germline, CDR1 is MNHEY, CDR2 SVGAGI. Between the trimmed V and J ends, which lost 2 bases and 0 bases, there was a span of 10 bases. This CDR3 contains 16 residues. The DNA for the CDR3 is TGTGCCAGCAGTTACAAAAGACAGGCAACTAATGAAAAACTGTTTTTT. This translates into CASSYKRQATNEKLFF.

V and J are TRBV12-3 or TRBV12-4 and TRBJ1-2; 7 bases fit TRBD1. This CDR3 region has 14 residues. V was clipped by 2 bases and J by 2 bases; unmatched bases: 2. This CDR3 is CASSLQGQNYGYTF. DNA for the CDR3: TGTGCCAGCAGTTTACAGGGACAGAACTATGGCTACACCTTC.

V usage is TRBV7-9 and J usage is TRBJ2-3, with D tentatively TRBD1 (5 bases). This CDR3 has 15 residues. V was shortened by 4 bases and J by 1 base, with 12 bases between the two germline ends. Germline V lookup: CDR1 SEHNR, CDR2 FQNEAQ (reference sequence). In DNA form, the CDR3 reads TGTGCCAGCAGCTCCGATCACAGGCGCACAGATACGCAGTATTTT. It translates to CASSSDHRRTDTQYF.

The gene calls are TRBV12-5 and TRBJ2-7, with D tentatively TRBD2 (6 bases). The germline V and J ends were trimmed by 1 base and 7 bases, with 14 bases remaining between them. This CDR3 comprises 14 residues. Germline CDR1 and CDR2: LGHNT and FRNRAP. The CDR3 DNA reads as TGTGCTAGTGGTTTGGCGGGACTCCCGGGAGAGCAGTACTTC. Amino acid sequence: CASGLAGLPGEQYF.

CDR3 residues: CASRDRIRYNEQFF. DNA for the CDR3: TGTGCCAGCAGGGACAGGATAAGGTACAATGAGCAGTTCTTC. This chain connects TRBV7-8 to TRBJ2-1; 7 bases align to TRBD1. This CDR3 has 14 amino acids. Losses at the gene ends were 6 bases for V and 4 bases for J; bases not matched to a gene: 6. Germline V gene data show CDR1 as SGHVS and CDR2 as FQNEAQ.

V is TRBV29-1 and J is TRBJ1-1; D gene uncertain. This CDR3 is built from 12 residues. V was clipped by 5 bases and J by 8 bases, with 15 bases between them. The germline gives CDR1 SQVTM, CDR2 ANQGSEA. The CDR3 protein is CSVQSLRAEAFF. The CDR3 DNA reads as TGCAGCGTTCAATCTCTGAGGGCCGAAGCTTTCTTT.

V and J are TRBV28 and TRBJ2-2; D is ambiguous. CDR3 length equals 15 residues. Per germline, CDR1 MDHEN and CDR2 SYDVKM. V was shortened by 5 bases and J by 6 bases, with 16 bases between the two germline ends. In DNA form, the CDR3 reads TGTGCCAGCAGTCCCTCAAAGTCAGCCCCCGGGGAGCTGTTTTTT. Its translation is CASSPSKSAPGELFF.

The chain employs TRBV27 and TRBJ2-7; TRBD2 matches 8 bases. Germline V gene sequence: CDR1 MNHEY, CDR2 SMNVEV (reference sequence). The V and J ends lost 4 bases and 5 bases, in that order; junction bases with no gene match: 4. This CDR3 has 13 amino acids. The CDR3 here is CASSYGGANEQYF. The CDR3 bases are TGTGCCAGCAGTTACGGGGGGGCCAACGAGCAGTACTTC.

The chain joins TRBV6-5 to TRBJ2-7; D not certain. From germline, CDR1 is MNHEY and CDR2 SVGAGI. The CDR3 length is 14 residues. V dropped 5 bases and J dropped 4 bases, with 15 bases sitting between them. The CDR3 DNA is TGTGCCAGCAGTCTCCAGCCGAAACGTTACGAGCAGTACTTC. Its protein is CASSLQPKRYEQYF.

This clonotype has just a few counts. This rearrangement joins TRBV20-1 to TRBJ2-5; D may be TRBD1 (6 bases). The CDR3 extends over 14 amino acids. In germline, CDR1 is DFQATT, CDR2 SNEGSKA (reference sequence). V was trimmed by 1 base and J by 1 base, leaving 10 bases between them. In nucleotides, the CDR3 is TGCAGTGCTAGAGCAGGGGCGCCCCAAGAGACCCAGTACTTC. Amino acid sequence: CSARAGAPQETQYF.

This clonotype was counted at least ten times. CDR3: CASSSGTGLSYEQYF. The CDR3 DNA follows: TGTGCCAGCAGTTCAGGGACAGGCCTCTCCTACGAGCAGTACTTC. This chain uses TRBV7-6 with TRBJ2-7; TRBD1 agrees at 8 bases. The trim removed 6 bases at V and 0 bases at J, leaving 7 bases unmatched. CDR1 is SGHVS and CDR2 is FNYEAQ in the germline V gene. The CDR3 contains 15 residues.

Worth noting for this clonotype: The missing conserved phenylalanine or tryptophan at the end of this CDR3 makes a read error likely. The J gene is TRBJ1-1, the V gene TRBV7-6, with D perhaps matching TRBD1 (5 bases). Trimming took off 1 base at V and 0 bases at J, with 6 bases between the two ends. The CDR3 extends over 14 amino acids. The germline gives CDR1 SGHVS, CDR2 FNYEAQ. The CDR3 region is CASSLGGMNTEAFL. Written as DNA, the CDR3 is TGTGCCAGCAGCTTAGGGGGCATGAACACTGAAGCTTTCCTT.

V and J are TRBV6-5 and TRBJ2-3; TRBD1 is a possible D gene (5 bases). The CDR3 is 16 residues long. The germline V and J ends were trimmed by 4 bases and 0 bases, with 14 bases remaining between them. Per germline, CDR1 MNHEY and CDR2 SVGAGI. CDR3 region: CASSWGPVTSTDTQYF. The DNA for the CDR3 is TGTGCCAGCAGTTGGGGCCCGGTCACCAGCACAGATACGCAGTATTTT.

The V gene is TRBV12-5, the J gene TRBJ2-1; D may correspond to TRBD1 or TRBD2 (6 bases each). Germline V gene sequence: CDR1 LGHNT, CDR2 FRNRAP. The CDR3 is 16 amino acids. Trimming pared 3 bases from V and 9 bases from J, leaving 21 bases between. The CDR3 here is CASGFSVGGLAGEQFF. CDR3 DNA sequence: TGTGCTAGTGGTTTCTCTGTGGGGGGCTTGGCTGGTGAGCAGTTCTTC. The whole variable domain, remainder taken from reference TRBV12-5 and TRBJ2-1, is DARVTQTPRHKVTEMGQEVTMRCQPILGHNTVFWYRQTMMQGLELLAYFRNRAPLDDSGMPKDRFSAEMPDATLATLKIQPSEPRDSAVYFCASGFSVGGLAGEQFFGPGTRLTVL.

The genes are TRBV27 and TRBJ2-7, with a possible D match to TRBD1 (7 bases). The V gene's germline CDR1 is MNHEY and CDR2 SMNVEV (reference sequence). Deletions cut 6 bases from V and 3 bases from J, with 12 bases between. The CDR3 extends over 13 amino acids. CDR3 protein: CASRQGRFYEQYF. CDR3 DNA sequence: TGTGCCAGCAGACAGGGGAGGTTCTACGAGCAGTACTTC.

This clonotype occurred once. This chain connects TRBV12-3 or TRBV12-4 to TRBJ2-7; TRBD1 matches 10 bases. The CDR3 contains 14 residues. The J segment lost 4 bases and the V segment lost 6 bases, leaving 6 bases of the junction unmatched. CDR3 sequence: CASSHRTGGYEQYF. The CDR3 coding sequence is TGTGCCAGCAGCCACAGGACAGGGGGGTACGAGCAGTACTTC.

V and J are TRBV6-5 and TRBJ2-1; tentative D call: TRBD1 (6 bases). The CDR3 covers 12 residues. Germline values: CDR1 MNHEY, CDR2 SVGAGI. The V and J ends lost 10 bases and 11 bases respectively, with 18 bases between them. CDR3 residues: CATITGQGQQFF. The CDR3 region has the DNA TGTGCCACCATTACAGGGCAGGGCCAGCAGTTCTTC.

The chain uses TRBV6-2 or TRBV6-3 and TRBJ1-2; no clear D. Trimming shortened V by 9 bases and J by 4 bases, and 12 bases separated the two germline ends. Germline CDR1 is MNHEY and CDR2 is SVGEGT. CDR3 length: 12 amino acids. CDR3 in amino acids: CASHPGGYGYTF. The CDR3, as DNA: TGTGCCAGTCATCCGGGAGGCTATGGCTACACCTTC.

V gene TRBV29-1 combines with J gene TRBJ2-1, with D maybe TRBD2 (6 bases). Germline lookup yields CDR1 SQVTM and CDR2 ANQGSEA. The CDR3 covers 15 residues. V gave up 4 bases and J gave up 1 base, with 14 bases separating them. The CDR3, as DNA: TGCAGCGTTGGGCTTGGGGGGAGGTCCTACAATGAGCAGTTCTTC. Protein sequence: CSVGLGGRSYNEQFF.